This T cell receptor beta chain was captured by sequencing in a study of blood T cell repertoires in COVID-19. The protocol was immunoSEQ multiplex PCR, while the TCRdb copy is restricted to in-frame clones and leaves out a portion. The table shows 100,000 to 150,000 clones, with roughly four fifths occurring only once. The CDR3 contains 11 residues. Trimming took off 3 bases at V and 9 bases at J, with 6 bases between the two ends. Sequenced sample: peripheral blood. This TCR was sampled from a man aged 25 to 40 with COVID-19, enrolled during active disease. The rearrangement uses TRBV12-3 or TRBV12-4 and TRBJ2-1; no definite D call. The chain's CDR3 is CASSFSTEQFF. In nucleotides, the CDR3 is TGTGCCAGCAGTTTCAGTACTGAGCAGTTCTTC.